This T cell receptor (beta chain) was retrieved from a study of CD8+ T cells in alopecia areata (dated 2018 in TCRdb). For context, the study as a whole: The treated patients, all with moderate-to-severe alopecia areata, were enrolled in an open-label pilot trial of oral tofacitinib given at 5 to 10 mg twice daily. Tofacitinib was administered for 6 to 18 months, and 6 months of follow-up off drug were then conducted to assess delayed response and recurrence. In both human patients and the C3H/HeJ mouse model, the study applied high-throughput TCRbeta sequencing to look at T cell clonal expansion in alopecia areata. Scalp tissue and sorted CD4+ and CD8+ peripheral blood T cells from patchy and totalis/universalis alopecia areata patients and from healthy controls were covered by human TCRbeta sequencing. Tofacitinib-treated patients had biopsies at baseline and at 4 and 24 weeks of treatment, with a later scalp biopsy in several patients. Scalp clonality was compared across normal scalp (n=4), patchy alopecia areata scalp (n=8), and alopecia totalis/universalis scalp (n=8). RNA was obtained with the PAXgene miRNA kit for fixed scalp, the miRNeasy kit for PBMCs, and the RNeasy kit for mouse skin. TCRbeta CDR3 regions were amplified by immunoSEQ multiplex PCR with 35 Vbeta forward and 13 Jbeta reverse primers. Beyond this particular receptor, the publication reports: Compared with normal scalp, lesional scalp, particularly in alopecia totalis/universalis, had higher clonality and more expanded CD8+ clones, which suggests antigenic drive. Resident alphabeta T cells in normal human skin are also sequenced, complicating scalp TCR repertoire analysis, unlike mouse skin dominated by gammadelta T cells. Compared with mice, TCR sequences shared between patients were less clear, possibly partly because of HLA diversity across the patient population.

By how much of the sample it makes up, this clone is medium-sized (0.01 to 0.1%). Its antigen is not yet known. Within one base of it there is no much larger clone, and no base qualities were kept. Libraries came from the immunoSEQ multiplex PCR assay. RNA was extracted from all samples and reverse transcribed into cDNA as template for TCR sequencing. SuperScript III was used for first-strand cDNA synthesis, primed with a 2:1 mix of oligo-dT and random hexamers. A synthetic immune receptor repertoire was used to assess amplification bias, and residual bias was removed computationally. Per the authors' processing: Raw reads were preprocessed to remove errors, and CDR3 was defined by IMGT conventions from the conserved cysteine to phenylalanine. Clonality was calculated as 1 minus Shannon entropy normalized by log2 of the number of productive unique TCRs. Whether scalp clones were CD4 or CD8 was inferred by matching scalp TCRbeta sequences against CD4 and CD8 repertoires sorted from blood. TCRdb's version of the immuneACCESS table is confined to in-frame rearrangements and falls short of the full clone set. An unresolved V gene accounts for under half of the shortfall where checked; the remainder is of unknown origin. The V and J calls and the clone size are those of that table, but D and trimming were determined from the DNA. This sample gives more than 9,000 clones in total; approximately 52% of them show up just once. The top ten clones comprise over 13% of the sample.

Lesional scalp punch biopsies and peripheral blood were collected from alopecia areata patients. Scalp biopsies from humans were placed right away in PAXgene tissue containers for fixation. For CDR1 and CDR2, the germline V gene lists SGHVS and FNYEAQ. Spanning cysteine to phenylalanine, the CDR3 consists of 13 amino acids. Of all the DNA, just the CDR3 is kept, 39 bases in frame from base 1. Trimming removed 2 bases from V and 3 bases from J, leaving 5 bases between the germline ends. Sequencing was carried out using skin. The TCR was taken from a human donor with alopecia areata. In this chain, TRBV7-6 is recombined with TRBJ1-5; there is no confident call for the D gene. CDR3 loop: CASSLSDNQPQHF. The DNA sequence is given as TGTGCCAGCAGCTTATCCGACAATCAGCCCCAGCATTTT. The reference TRBV7-6 and TRBJ1-5 proteins fill in what lies around the CDR3, so the full variable domain reads GAGVSQSPRYKVTKRGQDVALRCDPISGHVSLYWYRQALGQGPEFLTYFNYEAQQDKSGLPNDRFSAERPEGSISTLTIQRTEQRDSAMYRCASSLSDNQPQHFGDGTRLSIL.